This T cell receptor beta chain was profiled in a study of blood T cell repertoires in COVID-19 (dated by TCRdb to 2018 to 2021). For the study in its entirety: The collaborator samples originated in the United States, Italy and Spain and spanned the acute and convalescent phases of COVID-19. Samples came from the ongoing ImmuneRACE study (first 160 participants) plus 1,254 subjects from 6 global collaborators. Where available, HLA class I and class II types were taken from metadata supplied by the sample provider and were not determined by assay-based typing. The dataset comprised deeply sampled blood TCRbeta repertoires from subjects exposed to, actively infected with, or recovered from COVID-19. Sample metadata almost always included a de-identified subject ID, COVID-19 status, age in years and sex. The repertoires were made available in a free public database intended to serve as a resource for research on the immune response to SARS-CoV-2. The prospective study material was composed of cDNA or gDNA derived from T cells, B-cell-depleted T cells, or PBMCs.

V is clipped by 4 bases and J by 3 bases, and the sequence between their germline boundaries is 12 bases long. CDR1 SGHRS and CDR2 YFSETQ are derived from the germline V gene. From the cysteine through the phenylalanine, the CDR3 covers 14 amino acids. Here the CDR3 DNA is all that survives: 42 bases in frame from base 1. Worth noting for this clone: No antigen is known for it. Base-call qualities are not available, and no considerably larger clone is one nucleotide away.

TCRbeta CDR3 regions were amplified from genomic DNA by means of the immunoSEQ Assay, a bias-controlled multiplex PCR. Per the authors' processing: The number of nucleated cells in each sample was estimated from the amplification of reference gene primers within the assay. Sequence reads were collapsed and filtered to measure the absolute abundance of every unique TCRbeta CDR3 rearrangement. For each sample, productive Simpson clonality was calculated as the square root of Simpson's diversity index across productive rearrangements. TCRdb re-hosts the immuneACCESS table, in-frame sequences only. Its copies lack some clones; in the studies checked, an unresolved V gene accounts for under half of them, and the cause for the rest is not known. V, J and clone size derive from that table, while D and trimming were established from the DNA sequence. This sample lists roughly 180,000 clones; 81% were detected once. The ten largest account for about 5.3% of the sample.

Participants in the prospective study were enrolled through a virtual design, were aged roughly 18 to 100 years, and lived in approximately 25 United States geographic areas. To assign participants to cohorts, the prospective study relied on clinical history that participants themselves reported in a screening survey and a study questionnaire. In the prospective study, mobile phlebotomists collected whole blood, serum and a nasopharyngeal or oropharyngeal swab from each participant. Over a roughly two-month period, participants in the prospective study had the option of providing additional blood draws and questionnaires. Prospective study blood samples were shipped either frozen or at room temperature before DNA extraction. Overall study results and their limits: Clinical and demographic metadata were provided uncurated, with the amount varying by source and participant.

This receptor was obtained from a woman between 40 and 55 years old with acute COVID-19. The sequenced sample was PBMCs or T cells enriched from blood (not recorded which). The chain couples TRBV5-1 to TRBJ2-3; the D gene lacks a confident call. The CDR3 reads CASSKSQATDTQYF. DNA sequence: TGCGCCAGCAGCAAGTCCCAAGCGACAGATACGCAGTATTTT.